This T cell receptor (beta chain) was recovered during a study of blood T cell repertoires in COVID-19. The V end lost 5 bases, the J end lost 6 bases, and 8 bases lay between the germline ends. The CDR3 length is 12 residues. Per germline, CDR1 SGHAT and CDR2 FQNNGV. Worth noting for this clone: Additional DNA sequences in this sample encode the identical CDR3.

Some clones are missing from TCRdb's copy, which holds only in-frame ones; the method was immunoSEQ multiplex PCR. In the table there are 150,000 to 180,000 clones, roughly 80% of which are singletons. The chain employs TRBV11-2 and TRBJ1-5, with unresolved D. The source is a woman aged 55 to 70 with COVID-19, enrolled during active disease. Sequenced: peripheral blood. CDR3 sequence reads: CASSLSGQPQHF. CDR3 bases: TGTGCCAGCAGCCTTAGCGGTCAGCCCCAGCATTTT.